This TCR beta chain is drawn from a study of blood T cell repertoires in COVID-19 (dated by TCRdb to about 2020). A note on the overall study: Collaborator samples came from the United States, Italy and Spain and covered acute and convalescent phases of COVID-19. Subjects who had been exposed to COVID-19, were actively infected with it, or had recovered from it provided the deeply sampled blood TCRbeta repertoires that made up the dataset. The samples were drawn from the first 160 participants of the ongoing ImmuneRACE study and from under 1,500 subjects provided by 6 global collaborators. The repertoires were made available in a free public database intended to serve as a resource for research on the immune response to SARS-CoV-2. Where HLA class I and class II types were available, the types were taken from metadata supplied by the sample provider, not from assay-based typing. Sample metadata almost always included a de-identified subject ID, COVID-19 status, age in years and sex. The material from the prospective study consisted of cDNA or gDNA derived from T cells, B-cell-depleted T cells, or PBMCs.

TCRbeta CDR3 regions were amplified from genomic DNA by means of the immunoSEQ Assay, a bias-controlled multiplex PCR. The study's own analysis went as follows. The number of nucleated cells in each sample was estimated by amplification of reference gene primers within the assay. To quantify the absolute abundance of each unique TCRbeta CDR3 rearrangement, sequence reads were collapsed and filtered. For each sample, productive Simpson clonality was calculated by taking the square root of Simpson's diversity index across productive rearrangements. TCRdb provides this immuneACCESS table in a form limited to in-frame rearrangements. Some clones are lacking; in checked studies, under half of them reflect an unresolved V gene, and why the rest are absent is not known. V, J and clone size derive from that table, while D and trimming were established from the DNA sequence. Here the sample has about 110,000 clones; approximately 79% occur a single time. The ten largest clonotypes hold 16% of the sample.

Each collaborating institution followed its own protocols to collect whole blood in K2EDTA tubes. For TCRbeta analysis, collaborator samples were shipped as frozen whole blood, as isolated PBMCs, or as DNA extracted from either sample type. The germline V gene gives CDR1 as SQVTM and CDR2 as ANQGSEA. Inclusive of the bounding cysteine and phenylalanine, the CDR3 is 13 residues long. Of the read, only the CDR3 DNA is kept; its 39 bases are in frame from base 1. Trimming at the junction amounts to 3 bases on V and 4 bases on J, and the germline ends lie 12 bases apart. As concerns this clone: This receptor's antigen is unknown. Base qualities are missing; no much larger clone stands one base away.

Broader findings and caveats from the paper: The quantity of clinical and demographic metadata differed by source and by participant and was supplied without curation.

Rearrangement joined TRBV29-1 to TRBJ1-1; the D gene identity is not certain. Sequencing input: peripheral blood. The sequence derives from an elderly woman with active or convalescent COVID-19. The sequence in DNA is TGCAGCGTTGATCGGGGTTGGGCCACTGAAGCTTTCTTT. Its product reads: CSVDRGWATEAFF.